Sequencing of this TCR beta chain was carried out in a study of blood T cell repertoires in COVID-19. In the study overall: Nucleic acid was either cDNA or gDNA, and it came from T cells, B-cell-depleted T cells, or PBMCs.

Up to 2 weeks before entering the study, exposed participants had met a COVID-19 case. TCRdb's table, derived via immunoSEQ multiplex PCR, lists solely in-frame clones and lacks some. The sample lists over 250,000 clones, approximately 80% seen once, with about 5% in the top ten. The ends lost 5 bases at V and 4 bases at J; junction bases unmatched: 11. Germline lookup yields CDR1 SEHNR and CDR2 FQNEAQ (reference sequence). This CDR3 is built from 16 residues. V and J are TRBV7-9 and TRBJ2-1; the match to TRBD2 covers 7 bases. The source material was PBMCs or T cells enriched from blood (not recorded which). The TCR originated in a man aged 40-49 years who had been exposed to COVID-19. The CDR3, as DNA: TGTGCCAGCAGCCCCGGGGGGAGCAGTAGATACAATGAGCAGTTCTTC. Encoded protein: CASSPGGSSRYNEQFF.